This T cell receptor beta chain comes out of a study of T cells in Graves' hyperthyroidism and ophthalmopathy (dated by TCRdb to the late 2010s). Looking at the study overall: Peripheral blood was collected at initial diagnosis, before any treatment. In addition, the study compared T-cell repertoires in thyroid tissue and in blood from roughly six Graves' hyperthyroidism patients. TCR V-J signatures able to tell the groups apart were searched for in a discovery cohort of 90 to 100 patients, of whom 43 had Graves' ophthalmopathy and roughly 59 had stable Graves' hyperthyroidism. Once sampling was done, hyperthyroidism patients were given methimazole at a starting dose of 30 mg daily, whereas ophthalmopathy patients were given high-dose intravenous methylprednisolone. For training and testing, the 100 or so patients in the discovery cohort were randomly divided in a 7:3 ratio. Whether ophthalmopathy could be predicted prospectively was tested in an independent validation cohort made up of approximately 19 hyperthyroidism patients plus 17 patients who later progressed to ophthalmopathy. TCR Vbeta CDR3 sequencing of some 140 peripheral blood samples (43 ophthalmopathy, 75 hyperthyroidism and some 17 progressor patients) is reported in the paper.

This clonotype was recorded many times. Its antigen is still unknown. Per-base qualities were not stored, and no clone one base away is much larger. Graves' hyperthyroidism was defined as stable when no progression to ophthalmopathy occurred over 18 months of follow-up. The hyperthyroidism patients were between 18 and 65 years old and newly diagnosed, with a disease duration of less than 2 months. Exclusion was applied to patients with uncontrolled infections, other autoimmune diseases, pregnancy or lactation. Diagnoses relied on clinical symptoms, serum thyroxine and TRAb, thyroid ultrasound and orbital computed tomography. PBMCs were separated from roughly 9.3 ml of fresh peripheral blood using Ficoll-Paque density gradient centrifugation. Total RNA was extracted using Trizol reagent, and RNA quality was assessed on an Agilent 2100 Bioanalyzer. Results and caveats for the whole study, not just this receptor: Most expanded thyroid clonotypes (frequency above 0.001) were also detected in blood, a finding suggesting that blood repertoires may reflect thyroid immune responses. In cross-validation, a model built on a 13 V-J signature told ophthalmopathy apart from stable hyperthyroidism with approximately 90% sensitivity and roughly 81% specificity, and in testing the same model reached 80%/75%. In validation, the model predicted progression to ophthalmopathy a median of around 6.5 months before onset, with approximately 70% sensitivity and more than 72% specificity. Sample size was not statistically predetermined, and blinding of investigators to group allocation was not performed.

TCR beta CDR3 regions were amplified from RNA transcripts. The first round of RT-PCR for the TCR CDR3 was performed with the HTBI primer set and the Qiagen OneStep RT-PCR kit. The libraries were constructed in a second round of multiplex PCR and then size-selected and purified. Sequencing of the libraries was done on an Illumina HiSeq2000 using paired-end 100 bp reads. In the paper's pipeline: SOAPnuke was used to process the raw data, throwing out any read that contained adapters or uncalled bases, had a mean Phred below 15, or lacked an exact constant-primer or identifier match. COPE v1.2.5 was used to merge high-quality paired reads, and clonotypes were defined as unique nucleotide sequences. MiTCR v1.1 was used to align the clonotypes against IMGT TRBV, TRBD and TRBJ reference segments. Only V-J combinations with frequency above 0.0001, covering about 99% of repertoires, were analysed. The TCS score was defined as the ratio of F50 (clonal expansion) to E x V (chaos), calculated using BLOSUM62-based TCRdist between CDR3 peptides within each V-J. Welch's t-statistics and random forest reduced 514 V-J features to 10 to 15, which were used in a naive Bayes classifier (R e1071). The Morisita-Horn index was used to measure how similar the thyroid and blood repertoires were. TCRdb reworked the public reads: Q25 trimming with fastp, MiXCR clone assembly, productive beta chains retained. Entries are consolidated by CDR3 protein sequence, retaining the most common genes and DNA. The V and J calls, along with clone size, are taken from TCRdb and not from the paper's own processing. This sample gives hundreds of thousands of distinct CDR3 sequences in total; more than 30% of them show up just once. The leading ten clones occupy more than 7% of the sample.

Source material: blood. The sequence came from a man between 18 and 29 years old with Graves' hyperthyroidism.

The CDR3 here reads CASSFAPYTEAFF. The nucleotide sequence is given as TGCGCCAGCAGCTTCGCACCTTACACTGAAGCTTTCTTT. The sequence joins TRBV5-1 to TRBJ1-1; no confident D gene assignment can be made. Sequences SGHRS (CDR1) and YFSETQ (CDR2) are obtained from the germline V gene. V is reduced by 2 bases and J by 3 bases, leaving a spacing of 8 bases between them. CDR3 length: 13 amino acids, cysteine to phenylalanine. Only CDR3 DNA is held: 39 bases, read in frame from base 1. The reference TRBV5-1 and TRBJ1-1 proteins fill in what lies around the CDR3, so the full variable domain reads KAGVTQTPRYLIKTRGQQVTLSCSPISGHRSVSWYQQTPGQGLQFLFEYFSETQRNKGNFPGRFSGRQFSNSRSEMNVSTLELGDSALYLCASSFAPYTEAFFGQGTRLTVV.